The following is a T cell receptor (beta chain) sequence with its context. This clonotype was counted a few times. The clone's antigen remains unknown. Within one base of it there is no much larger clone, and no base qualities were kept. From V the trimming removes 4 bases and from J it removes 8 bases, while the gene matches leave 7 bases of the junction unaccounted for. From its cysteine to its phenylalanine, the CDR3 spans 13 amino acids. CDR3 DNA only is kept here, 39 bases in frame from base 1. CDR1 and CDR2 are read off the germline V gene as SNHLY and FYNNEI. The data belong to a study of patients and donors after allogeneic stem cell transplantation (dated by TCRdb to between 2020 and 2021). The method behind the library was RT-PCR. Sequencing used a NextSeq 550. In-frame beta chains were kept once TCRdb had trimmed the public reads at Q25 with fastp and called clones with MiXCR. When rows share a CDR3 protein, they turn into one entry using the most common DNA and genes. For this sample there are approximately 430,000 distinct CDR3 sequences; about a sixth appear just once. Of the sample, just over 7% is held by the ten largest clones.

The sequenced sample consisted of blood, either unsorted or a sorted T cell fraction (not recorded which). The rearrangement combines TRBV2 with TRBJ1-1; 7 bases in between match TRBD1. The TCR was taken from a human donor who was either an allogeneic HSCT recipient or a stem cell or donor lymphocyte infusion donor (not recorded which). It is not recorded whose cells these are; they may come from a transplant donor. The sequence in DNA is TGTGCCAGCAGTGGACAGGGCGATGGGGAAGCTTTCTTT. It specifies CASSGQGDGEAFF.